This passage covers 9 T cell receptor beta chains from one sample sequenced in a study of cytomegalovirus exposure and HLA in healthy donors. PCR was performed using 60 Vbeta and 13 Jbeta primers. Sequenced by immunoSEQ multiplex PCR; TCRdb stores in-frame clones only, minus some. The sample shows about 140,000 clones, approximately 80% of them seen only once. What was sequenced was PBMCs. Receptors originate from a man over 45 in good health and CMV-seronegative.

This clone was observed a single time. The chain has TRBV27 and TRBJ2-7; 13 nucleotides match TRBD2. This CDR3 has 16 amino acids. Germline values: CDR1 MNHEY, CDR2 SMNVEV (reference sequence). Trimming at V came to 5 bases and at J to 4 bases, leaving 8 bases not matched to a gene. CDR3 in DNA: TGTGCCAGCAGTGGAAGGACTAGCGGGAGTCCTTACGAGCAGTACTTC. The encoded protein is CASSGRTSGSPYEQYF.

This sequence joins TRBV5-4 and TRBJ2-7, with TRBD2 matching 10 bases. CDR1 and CDR2 (germline): SGHNT, YYREEE (reference sequence). J gave up 2 bases and V 4 bases, and 6 bases lay outside the gene matches. The CDR3 covers 15 residues. The CDR3 loop is CASSDGTSVAYEQYF. The DNA for the CDR3 is TGTGCCAGCAGCGACGGGACTAGCGTGGCCTACGAGCAGTACTTC.

The chain employs TRBV19 and TRBJ2-7; 8 nucleotides align to TRBD1. Germline V gene data show CDR1 as LNHDA and CDR2 as SQIVND (reference sequence). V shed 3 bases, J shed 0 bases, and the junction held 7 bases outside the gene matches. The CDR3 spans 16 residues. For the CDR3, the DNA is TGTGCCAGTAGTATTACCCACAGGGGGACCTCCTACGAGCAGTACTTC. This encodes CASSITHRGTSYEQYF.

This clone was seen only a few times. This sequence joins TRBV4-1 and TRBJ1-1, with 7 nucleotides matching TRBD1. Per germline, CDR1 MGHRA and CDR2 YSYEKL. J was trimmed by 1 base and V by 5 bases; bases with no gene match: 13. CDR3 size: 17 residues. CDR3 loop: CASSTRQGGAGNTEAFF. CDR3 bases: TGCGCCAGCAGCACCCGACAGGGCGGCGCGGGGAACACTGAAGCTTTCTTT.

The chain carries TRBV27 and TRBJ1-2; 7 nucleotides match TRBD1. This CDR3 contains 14 residues. The ends lost 5 bases at V and 6 bases at J; junction bases unmatched: 9. Germline V gene data show CDR1 as MNHEY and CDR2 as SMNVEV (reference sequence). The CDR3 sequence: CASSVTGSIHGYTF. The DNA of the CDR3 is TGTGCCAGCAGTGTGACAGGGTCCATCCATGGCTACACCTTC.

V and J are TRBV7-2 and TRBJ2-1, with 11 bases matching TRBD2. V lost 0 bases, J lost 9 bases, and 4 bases stayed unmatched. CDR1 is SGHTA, CDR2 FQGNSA, per germline. This CDR3 contains 15 residues. The CDR3 is CASSLATSGGVEQFF. CDR3 in DNA: TGTGCCAGCAGCTTAGCAACTAGCGGGGGAGTTGAGCAGTTCTTC.

The chain recombines TRBV7-3 with TRBJ2-1; 7 nucleotides align to TRBD1. The CDR3 has 13 residues. Germline-derived CDR1 and CDR2 are SGHTA and FQGTGA. Unmatched junction bases numbered 5, after V lost 5 bases and J lost 7 bases. CDR3: CASSVDRLNEQFF. CDR3 DNA sequence: TGTGCCAGCAGCGTGGACAGGCTTAATGAGCAGTTCTTC.

This sequence joins TRBV19 and TRBJ2-3; TRBD1 matches at 10 bases. With V trimmed by 7 bases and J by 2 bases, 6 bases remained unmatched. CDR3 length: 15 residues. CDR1 is LNHDA, CDR2 SQIVND, per germline (reference sequence). The CDR3 loop is CASTPGQGYTDTQYF. The CDR3 bases are TGTGCCAGTACCCCGGGACAGGGGTACACAGATACGCAGTATTTT.

This sequence joins TRBV2 and TRBJ2-7; 8 nucleotides align to TRBD2. V was pared by 7 bases and J by 5 bases, with 13 bases of the junction left unmatched. The CDR3 sequence is 15 residues long. CDR1 is SNHLY, CDR2 FYNNEI, per germline. CDR3 DNA sequence: TGTGCCAGCACCTCACTTCGCCGGGGGGGACACGAGCAGTACTTC. It yields the protein CASTSLRRGGHEQYF.